This record concerns one T cell receptor (beta chain) sequence. Germline assignment: CDR1 SGHTA and CDR2 FQGNSA. Trimming took 5 bases from V and 3 from J; bases not matched to a gene: 6. The CDR3 totals 14 residues. After template switching added a universal primer site, the resulting cDNA carried unique molecular identifiers. A single record per CDR3 protein comes from TCRdb applying MiXCR to the 5' RACE reads. This table has fewer than 900,000 distinct CDR3 sequences, 15% to 20% appearing once. The sample originates from a study of identical twins. The same specimen was also included in a second study, on T cells expressing NK-cell markers.

The rearrangement links TRBV7-2 to TRBJ2-7; 8 nucleotides match TRBD1. The sample consisted of PBMCs. The receptor comes from a young woman in good health. The chain's CDR3 is CASSATGAGYEQYF. The CDR3 nucleotides are TGTGCCAGCAGCGCGACAGGGGCCGGCTACGAGCAGTACTTC. The full variable domain, rest sourced from reference TRBV7-2 and TRBJ2-7, is GAGVSQSPSNKVTEKGKDVELRCDPISGHTALYWYRQSLGQGLEFLIYFQGNSAPDKSGLPSDRFSAERTGGSVSTLTIQRTQQEDSAVYLCASSATGAGYEQYFGPGTRLTVT.